One sample yielded the 9 T cell receptor beta chains listed below, sequenced in a study of T cells in Graves' hyperthyroidism and ophthalmopathy. The CDR3 regions of TCR beta were amplified from RNA transcripts. Initially, a first-round RT-PCR of the TCR CDR3 employed the HTBI primer set. TCRdb ran MiXCR on the multiplex PCR reads and lists one entry per CDR3 protein. The sample carries about 840,000 distinct CDR3 sequences, 35% to 40% recorded once. The sequencing sample was made of blood. Receptors were obtained from a man between 18 and 29 years old with Graves' hyperthyroidism.

The chain couples TRBV5-6 to TRBJ2-7, with D uncertain. This CDR3 is 14 amino acids long. Trimming took off 1 base at V and 2 bases at J, with 10 bases between the two ends. Looked up from germline, CDR1 is SGHDT and CDR2 is YYEEEE. The CDR3 nucleotides read TGTGCCAGCAGCTTGACTGGTGTAGCCTACGAGCAGTACTTC. Encoded protein: CASSLTGVAYEQYF.

V and J are TRBV2 and TRBJ1-4, with 10 positions matching TRBD1. The CDR3 totals 16 residues. Per germline, CDR1 SNHLY and CDR2 FYNNEI. V lost 8 bases to trimming and J lost 10 bases; unmatched junction nucleotides: 16. The CDR3 nucleotides read TGTGCCAGCGGCGGGACAGGGGAATTCCCCCTAGGAAAACTGTTTTTT. Amino acid sequence: CASGGTGEFPLGKLFF.

The chain's CDR3 is CATSGQAVETQYF. The CDR3 nucleotides are TGTGCCACCAGTGGGCAAGCGGTGGAGACCCAGTACTTC. This chain uses TRBV24-1 with TRBJ2-5; TRBD2 might be the D (5 bases). The germline V and J ends were trimmed by 5 bases and 5 bases, with 11 bases remaining between them. CDR1 and CDR2 from the germline V gene are KGHDR and SFDVKD. There are 13 residues in the CDR3.

The V call is TRBV5-1, the J call TRBJ1-1, with no clear D. Germline V lookup: CDR1 SGHRS, CDR2 YFSETQ. Trimming removed 0 bases at V and 0 bases at J, with 9 bases between. This CDR3 contains 15 residues. This CDR3 is CASSLGASMNTEAFF. The DNA of the CDR3 is TGCGCCAGCAGCTTGGGGGCGAGTATGAACACTGAAGCTTTCTTT.

This clonotype was observed a handful of times. The chain carries TRBV6-6 and TRBJ1-5, with a weak D call TRBD1 (5 bases). From germline, CDR1 is MNHNY and CDR2 SVGAGI (reference sequence). The V and J ends lost 0 bases and 6 bases respectively, with 12 bases between them. CDR3 size: 15 residues. The CDR3 loop reads CASSYSKGAGQPQHF. DNA for the CDR3: TGTGCCAGCAGTTACTCGAAAGGGGCAGGTCAGCCCCAGCATTTT.

This chain connects TRBV20-1 to TRBJ2-5; D may be TRBD1 or TRBD2 (8 bases each). Germline values: CDR1 DFQATT, CDR2 SNEGSKA (reference sequence). The CDR3 sequence is 14 residues long. V was clipped by 5 bases and J by 4 bases, with 17 bases between them. The CDR3 loop is CSAGQGLEGETQYF. In nucleotides, the CDR3 is TGCAGTGCTGGACAGGGACTAGAGGGAGAGACCCAGTACTTC.

This clonotype was found once. An end of the junction differs from the germline gene, which may be a read error. The rearrangement links TRBV5-1 to TRBJ2-7, with TRBD1 as a possible D gene (6 bases). CDR3 size: 14 residues. Germline assignment: CDR1 SGHRS and CDR2 YFSETQ. CDR3 protein: CASTLVKGDYEQYF. The CDR3, as DNA: TGCGCCAGCACCTTGGTAAAGGGGGATTACGAGCAGTACTTC.

This clonotype was picked up a small number of times. This CDR3 reads CSALLAGEPSSYEQYF. As DNA, the CDR3 is TGCAGTGCCCTACTAGCGGGGGAACCCTCTTCCTACGAGCAGTACTTC. The gene calls are TRBV20-1 and TRBJ2-7; 11 nucleotides agree with TRBD2. This CDR3 has 16 amino acids. Per germline, CDR1 DFQATT and CDR2 SNEGSKA (reference sequence). The trim removed 6 bases at V and 1 base at J, leaving 11 bases unmatched.

As concerns this clonotype: The germline gene is not matched at one end of the junction; a read error may be the cause. The CDR3 reads CASSLGVAGAYEQYF. The CDR3 DNA is TGCGCCAGCAGCTTGGGGGTAGCGGGAGCCTACGAGCAGTACTTC. The rearrangement joins TRBV5-5 to TRBJ2-7, with TRBD2 matching 9 bases. Germline V gene sequence: CDR1 SGHKS, CDR2 YYEKEE (reference sequence). The length of the CDR3 is 15 residues.